The 5 T cell receptor beta chains given below trace back to one sample, sequenced in a study of regulatory T cells in long-lasting Graves disease (dated by TCRdb to the early 2020s). The library came from multiplex PCR. TCRdb lists the instrument as Illumina HiSeq 4000. TCR beta libraries were built with iRepertoire HTBI primers and Arm-PCR amplification of CDR3 regions. TCRdb passed the public sequencing reads through fastp at Q25 and MiXCR, retaining productive beta sequences. Rows are combined by CDR3 protein, so each entry shows the most common genes and DNA. The sample contains some 350,000 distinct CDR3 sequences, around 15% of them found a single time. The ten largest clones add up to 20% to 25% of the sample. This specimen's time point label, per the study, means: newly diagnosed GD, antithyroid drugs for less than 3 months. For both TCR sequencing and RNA sequencing, RNA was extracted from PBMCs in TRIzol.

The data were also submitted as part of a second study, on T cells in Graves' hyperthyroidism and ophthalmopathy.

This material consisted of peripheral blood mononuclear cells (PBMCs), taken at new diagnosis, from a patient treated with antithyroid drugs. Receptor source: a young woman with Graves disease. Donor details come from another sample of the same person, matched by shared clones.

This clonotype occurred many times. The CDR3 region has the DNA TGTGCCTGGAGTGTGGGGGACAGTTATCAGCCCCAGCATTTT. Its translation: CAWSVGDSYQPQHF. This chain uses TRBV30 with TRBJ1-5; 7 bases line up with TRBD1. The V segment lost 0 bases and the J segment 5 bases; nucleotides outside the gene matches: 4. The CDR3 covers 14 residues. Germline CDR1 and CDR2: GTSNPN and SVGIG (reference sequence). Full variable domain (rest looked up from reference TRBV30 and TRBJ1-5): SQTIHQWPATLVQPVGSPLSLECTVEGTSNPNLYWYRQAAGRGLQLLFYSVGIGQISSEVPQNLSASRPQDRQFILSSKKLLLSDSGFYLCAWSVGDSYQPQHFGDGTRLSIL.

This clonotype showed up many times. This sequence joins TRBV13 and TRBJ2-1; TRBD2 aligns across 15 bases. This CDR3 contains 17 residues. Germline trimming cut 5 bases from V and 4 bases from J; bases unmatched to any gene: 6. CDR1 PRHDT and CDR2 FYEKMQ come from the germline V gene (reference sequence). CDR3 sequence: CASSRGLAGGFYNEQFF. Here the CDR3 DNA reads TGTGCCAGCAGCCGAGGACTAGCGGGGGGGTTTTACAATGAGCAGTTCTTC. Filled out from reference TRBV13 and TRBJ2-1, the complete variable domain reads AAGVIQSPRHLIKEKRETATLKCYPIPRHDTVYWYQQGPGQDPQFLISFYEKMQSDKGSIPDRFSAQQFSDYHSELNMSSLELGDSALYFCASSRGLAGGFYNEQFFGPGTRLTVL.

This clonotype was picked up a small number of times. This rearrangement joins TRBV30 to TRBJ1-2; tentative D call: TRBD1 (6 bases). V was cut by 8 bases and J by 4 bases, with 20 bases left in between. The length of the CDR3 is 14 residues. Germline V gives CDR1 GTSNPN, CDR2 SVGIG (reference sequence). Written as DNA, the CDR3 is TGTGCCGCCGAGGGGGGGCGCTTAATCTATGGCTACACCTTC. Its translation: CAAEGGRLIYGYTF. Variable domain in full (rest from reference TRBV30 and TRBJ1-2): SQTIHQWPATLVQPVGSPLSLECTVEGTSNPNLYWYRQAAGRGLQLLFYSVGIGQISSEVPQNLSASRPQDRQFILSSKKLLLSDSGFYLCAAEGGRLIYGYTFGSGTRLTVV.

The rearrangement joins TRBV5-1 to TRBJ2-2; 7 bases align to TRBD1. CDR1 and CDR2 (germline): SGHRS, YFSETQ. V lost 3 bases to trimming and J lost 2 bases; unmatched junction nucleotides: 4. This CDR3 spans 15 amino acids. The CDR3 here is CASSSTGKNTGELFF. The CDR3 DNA sequence: TGCGCCAGCAGCTCGACAGGGAAAAACACCGGGGAGCTGTTTTTT.

This clonotype was detected a few times. The J gene is TRBJ2-1, the V gene TRBV6-2 or TRBV6-3, with TRBD2 identical over 12 bases. Germline V lookup: CDR1 MNHEY, CDR2 SVGEGT. The CDR3 extends over 15 amino acids. Trimming cost V 7 bases and J 9 bases; bases outside gene matches: 10. This CDR3 is CASTRGLAGRGEQFF. CDR3 nucleotides: TGTGCCAGCACCCGGGGACTAGCGGGTCGGGGTGAGCAGTTCTTC.